This T cell receptor beta chain appears in the sequencing data of a study of shared T cell receptors in the human thymus. This CDR3 is built from 15 residues. The V segment lost 6 bases and the J segment 6 bases; nucleotides outside the gene matches: 6. CDR1 and CDR2 (germline): MDHEN, SYDVKM. The method was immunoSEQ multiplex PCR; TCRdb's version includes in-frame clones alone and lacks a portion of them. Altogether some 640,000 clones are present, approximately 89% being singletons, with the ten largest covering under 0.01%. These records were also assigned to another study, of human thymus T cells. Per that study: It was from resections taken during corrective heart surgery that the thymus tissue came.

The sequence was collected from a boy under two years old with a congenital heart defect. The chain uses TRBV28 and TRBJ2-3, with TRBD2 identical over 13 bases. Sequencing was done on a sample of thymocytes. This CDR3 reads CASRTSGRAGDTQYF. The CDR3 DNA reads as TGTGCCAGCAGAACTAGCGGGAGGGCCGGGGATACGCAGTATTTT.